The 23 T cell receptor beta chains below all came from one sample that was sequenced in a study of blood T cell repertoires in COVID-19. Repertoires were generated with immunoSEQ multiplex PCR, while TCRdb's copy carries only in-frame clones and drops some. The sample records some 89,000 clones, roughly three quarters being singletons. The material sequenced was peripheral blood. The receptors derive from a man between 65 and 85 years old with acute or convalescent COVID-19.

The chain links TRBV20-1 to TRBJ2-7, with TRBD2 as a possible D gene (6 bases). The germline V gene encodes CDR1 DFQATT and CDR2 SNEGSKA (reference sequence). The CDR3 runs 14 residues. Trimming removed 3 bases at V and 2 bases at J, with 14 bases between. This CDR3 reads CSASGTEKPYEQYF. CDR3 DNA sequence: TGCAGTGCTAGTGGGACTGAGAAACCCTACGAGCAGTACTTC.

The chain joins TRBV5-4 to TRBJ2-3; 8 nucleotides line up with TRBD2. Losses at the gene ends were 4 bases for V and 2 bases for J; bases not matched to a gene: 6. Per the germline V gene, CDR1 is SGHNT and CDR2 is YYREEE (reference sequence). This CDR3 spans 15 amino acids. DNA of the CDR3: TGTGCCAGCAGCGTTGAGGGACTAGACACAGATACGCAGTATTTT. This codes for CASSVEGLDTDTQYF.

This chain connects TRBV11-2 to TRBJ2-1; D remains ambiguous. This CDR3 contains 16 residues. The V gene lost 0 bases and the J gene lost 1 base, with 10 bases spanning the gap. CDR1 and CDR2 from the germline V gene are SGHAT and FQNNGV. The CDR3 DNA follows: TGTGCCAGCAGCTTAGATCACGGCGGTTCCTACAATGAGCAGTTCTTC. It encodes CASSLDHGGSYNEQFF.

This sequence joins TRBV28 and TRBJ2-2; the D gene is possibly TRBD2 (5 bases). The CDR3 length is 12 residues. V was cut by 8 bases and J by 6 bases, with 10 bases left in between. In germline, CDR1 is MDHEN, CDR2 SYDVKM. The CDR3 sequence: CASPGVAGELFF. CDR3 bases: TGTGCCAGCCCCGGGGTGGCCGGGGAGCTGTTTTTT.

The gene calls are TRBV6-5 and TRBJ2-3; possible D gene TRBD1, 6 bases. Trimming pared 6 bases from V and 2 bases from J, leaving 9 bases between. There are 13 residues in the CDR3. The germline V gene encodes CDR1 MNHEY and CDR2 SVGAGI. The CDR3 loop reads CASSRGPTDTQYF. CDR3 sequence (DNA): TGTGCCAGCAGCAGGGGCCCCACAGATACGCAGTATTTT.

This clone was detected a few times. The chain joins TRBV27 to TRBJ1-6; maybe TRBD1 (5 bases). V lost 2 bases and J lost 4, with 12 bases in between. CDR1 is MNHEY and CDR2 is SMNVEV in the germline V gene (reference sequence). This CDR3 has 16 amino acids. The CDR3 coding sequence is TGTGCCAGCAGTTTAAGCAGGGTCGTTTATAATTCACCCCTCCACTTT. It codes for CASSLSRVVYNSPLHF.

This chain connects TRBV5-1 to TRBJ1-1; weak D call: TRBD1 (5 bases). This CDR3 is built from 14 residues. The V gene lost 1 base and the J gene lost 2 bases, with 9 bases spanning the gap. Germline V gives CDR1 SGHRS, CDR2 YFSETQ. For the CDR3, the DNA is TGCGCCAGCAGCTTGACAGGACCAAACACTGAAGCTTTCTTT. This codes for CASSLTGPNTEAFF.

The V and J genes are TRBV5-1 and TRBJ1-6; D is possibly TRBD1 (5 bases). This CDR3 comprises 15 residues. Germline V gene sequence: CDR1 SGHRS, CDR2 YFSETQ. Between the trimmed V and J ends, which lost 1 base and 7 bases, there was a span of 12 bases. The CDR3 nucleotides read TGCGCCAGCAGCTTGTATGGGGGGAGGAATTCACCCCTCCACTTT. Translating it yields CASSLYGGRNSPLHF.

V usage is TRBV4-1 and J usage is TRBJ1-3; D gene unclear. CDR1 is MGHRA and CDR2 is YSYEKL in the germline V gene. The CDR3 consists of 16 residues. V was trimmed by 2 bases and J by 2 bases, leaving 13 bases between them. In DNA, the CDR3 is TGCGCCAGCAGCCAACTTGTCAGTCTGGCTGGAAACACCATATATTTT. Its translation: CASSQLVSLAGNTIYF.

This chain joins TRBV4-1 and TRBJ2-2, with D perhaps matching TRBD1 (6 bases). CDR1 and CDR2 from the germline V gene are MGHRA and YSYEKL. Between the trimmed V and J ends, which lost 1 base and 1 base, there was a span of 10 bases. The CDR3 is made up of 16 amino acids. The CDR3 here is CASSQGQGQNTGELFF. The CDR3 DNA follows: TGCGCCAGCAGCCAAGGGCAGGGGCAGAACACCGGGGAGCTGTTTTTT.

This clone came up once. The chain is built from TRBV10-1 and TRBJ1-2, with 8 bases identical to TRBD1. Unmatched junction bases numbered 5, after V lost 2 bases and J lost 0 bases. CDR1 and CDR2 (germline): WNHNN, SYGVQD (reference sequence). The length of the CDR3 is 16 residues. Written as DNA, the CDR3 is TGCGCCAGCAGTGAGGCCAGGGGGCCGGCTAACTATGGCTACACCTTC. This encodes CASSEARGPANYGYTF.

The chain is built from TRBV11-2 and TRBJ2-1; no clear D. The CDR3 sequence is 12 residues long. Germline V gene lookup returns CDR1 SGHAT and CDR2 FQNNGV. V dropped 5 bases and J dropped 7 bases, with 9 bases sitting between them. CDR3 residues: CASSRSVNEQFF. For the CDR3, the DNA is TGTGCCAGCAGCCGGAGCGTGAATGAGCAGTTCTTC. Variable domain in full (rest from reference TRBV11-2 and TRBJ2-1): EAGVAQSPRYKIIEKRQSVAFWCNPISGHATLYWYQQILGQGPKLLIQFQNNGVVDDSQLPKDRFSAERLKGVDSTLKIQPAKLEDSAVYLCASSRSVNEQFFGPGTRLTVL.

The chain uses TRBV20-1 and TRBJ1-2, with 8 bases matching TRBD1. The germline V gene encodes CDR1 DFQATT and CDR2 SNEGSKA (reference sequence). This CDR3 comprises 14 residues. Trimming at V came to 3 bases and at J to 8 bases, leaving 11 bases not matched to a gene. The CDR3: CSASPGQGARGYTF. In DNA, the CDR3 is TGCAGTGCTAGTCCTGGGCAGGGGGCGAGGGGCTACACCTTC.

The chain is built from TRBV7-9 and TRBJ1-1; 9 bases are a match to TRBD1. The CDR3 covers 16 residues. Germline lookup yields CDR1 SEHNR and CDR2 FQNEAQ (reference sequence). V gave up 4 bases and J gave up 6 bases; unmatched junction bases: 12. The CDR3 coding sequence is TGTGCCAGCAGCTCTTACCTCGGACAGGGGAGGGCTGAAGCTTTCTTT. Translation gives CASSSYLGQGRAEAFF.

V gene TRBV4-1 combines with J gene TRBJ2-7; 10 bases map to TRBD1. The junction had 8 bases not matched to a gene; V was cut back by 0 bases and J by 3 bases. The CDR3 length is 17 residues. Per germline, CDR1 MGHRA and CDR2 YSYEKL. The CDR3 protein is CASSQESADRGIYEQYF. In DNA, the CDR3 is TGCGCCAGCAGCCAAGAATCTGCGGACAGGGGGATCTACGAGCAGTACTTC.

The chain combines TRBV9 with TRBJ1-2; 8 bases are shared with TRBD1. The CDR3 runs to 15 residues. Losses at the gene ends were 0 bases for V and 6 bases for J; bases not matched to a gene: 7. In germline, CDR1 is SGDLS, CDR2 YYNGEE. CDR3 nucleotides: TGTGCCAGCAGCGTAGGCCCAGGGGGCGGGGATGGCTACACCTTC. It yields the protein CASSVGPGGGDGYTF.

The CDR3 DNA is TGTGCCAGCAGTGAAACGGCTAGCACTGAAGCTTTCTTT. Encoded protein: CASSETASTEAFF. V is TRBV6-1 and J is TRBJ1-1; D is ambiguous. The CDR3 is 13 amino acids. Deletions cut 2 bases from V and 4 bases from J, with 8 bases between. Germline V gene lookup returns CDR1 MNHNS and CDR2 SASEGT.

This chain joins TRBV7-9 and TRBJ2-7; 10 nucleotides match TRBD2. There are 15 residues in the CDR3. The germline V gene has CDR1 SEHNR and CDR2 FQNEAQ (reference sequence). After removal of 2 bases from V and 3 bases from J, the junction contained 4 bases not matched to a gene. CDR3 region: CASSLPTSGVYEQYF. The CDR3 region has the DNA TGTGCCAGCAGCTTACCTACTAGCGGGGTCTACGAGCAGTACTTC.

The CDR3 here is CAISAFADTYNEQFF. CDR3 DNA: TGTGCCATCAGTGCCTTTGCGGACACCTACAATGAGCAGTTCTTC. The chain uses TRBV10-3 and TRBJ2-1, with D perhaps matching TRBD1 (5 bases). V lost 4 bases to trimming and J lost 2 bases, with 12 bases between them. The CDR3 runs 15 residues. In germline, CDR1 is ENHRY, CDR2 SYGVKD.

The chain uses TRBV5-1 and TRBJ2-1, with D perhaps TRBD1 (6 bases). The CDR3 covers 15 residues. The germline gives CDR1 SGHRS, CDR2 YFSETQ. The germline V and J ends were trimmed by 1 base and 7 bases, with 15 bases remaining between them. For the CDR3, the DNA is TGCGCCAGCAGCTTGAGGGACATTCCCGGGAATGAGCAGTTCTTC. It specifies CASSLRDIPGNEQFF.

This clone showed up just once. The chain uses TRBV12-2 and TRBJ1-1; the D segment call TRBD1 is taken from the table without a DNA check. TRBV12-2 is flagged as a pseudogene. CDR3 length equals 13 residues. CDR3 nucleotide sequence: TGTGCAAGTCGGCCTCCACAGGGGACTGAAGCTTTCTTT. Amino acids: CASRPPQGTEAFF.

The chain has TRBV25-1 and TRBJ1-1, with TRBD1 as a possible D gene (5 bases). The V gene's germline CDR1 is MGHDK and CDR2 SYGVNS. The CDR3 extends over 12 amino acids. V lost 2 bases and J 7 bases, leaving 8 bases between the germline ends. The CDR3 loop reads CASSEGGFEAFF. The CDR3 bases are TGTGCCAGCAGTGAAGGGGGGTTTGAAGCTTTCTTT.

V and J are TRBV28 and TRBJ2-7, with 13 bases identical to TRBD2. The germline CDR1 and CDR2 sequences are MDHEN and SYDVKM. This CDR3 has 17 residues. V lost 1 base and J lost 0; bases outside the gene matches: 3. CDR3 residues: CASSLLLAGGSSYEQYF. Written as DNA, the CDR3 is TGTGCCAGCAGTTTATTACTAGCGGGGGGGAGCTCCTACGAGCAGTACTTC. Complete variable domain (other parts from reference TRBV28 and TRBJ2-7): DVKVTQSSRYLVKRTGEKVFLECVQDMDHENMFWYRQDPGLGLRLIYFSYDVKMKEKGDIPEGYSVSREKKERFSLILESASTNQTSMYLCASSLLLAGGSSYEQYFGPGTRLTVT.